What follows are 30 T cell receptor beta chains derived from one specimen sequenced in a study of blood T cell repertoires in COVID-19. Measured with immunoSEQ multiplex PCR; TCRdb has only the in-frame clones, and not every one. The table lists more than 250,000 clones, 65% to 90% of them singletons, with approximately 5% in the top ten. The sequencing input was peripheral blood. Receptors originate from a man between 45 and 60 years old with active or convalescent COVID-19.

The chain joins TRBV5-6 to TRBJ2-1; 11 nucleotides match TRBD2. The germline CDR1 and CDR2 sequences are SGHDT and YYEEEE. The junction had 10 bases not matched to a gene; V was cut back by 1 base and J by 7 bases. CDR3 length: 17 residues. Written as DNA, the CDR3 is TGTGCCAGCAGCTTGTTGGTAGCGGGAGGGCCCTCAAATGAGCAGTTCTTC. Amino acids: CASSLLVAGGPSNEQFF.

The V call is TRBV5-1, the J call TRBJ2-7; maybe TRBD1 (5 bases). The germline gives CDR1 SGHRS, CDR2 YFSETQ. V lost 0 bases and J lost 6, with 10 bases in between. The CDR3 consists of 13 residues. DNA of the CDR3: TGCGCCAGCAGCTTGGCCGAAGGGGCCGAGCAGTACTTC. Amino acid sequence: CASSLAEGAEQYF.

The chain recombines TRBV9 with TRBJ2-7; 11 bases are a match to TRBD1. There are 16 residues in the CDR3. Germline V CDR1 and CDR2: SGDLS, YYNGEE. With V trimmed by 4 bases and J by 2 bases, 8 bases remained unmatched. CDR3 in amino acids: CASSRTGGFLTYEQYF. DNA of the CDR3: TGTGCCAGCAGCAGGACAGGGGGCTTCCTTACCTACGAGCAGTACTTC.

The gene calls are TRBV12-3 or TRBV12-4 and TRBJ2-5, with D perhaps TRBD2 (6 bases). The V gene lost 3 bases and the J gene lost 5 bases, with 10 bases spanning the gap. CDR3 length: 13 residues. CDR3 in amino acids: CASSLGEEETQYF. For the CDR3, the DNA is TGTGCCAGCAGTTTGGGGGAGGAGGAGACCCAGTACTTC.

Only a few counts were recorded for this clone. This rearrangement joins TRBV5-1 to TRBJ1-4, with D possibly matching TRBD1 (6 bases). With 1 base removed from V and 3 bases from J, the gap between germline ends came to 10 bases. The CDR3 sequence is 15 residues long. The germline CDR1 and CDR2 sequences are SGHRS and YFSETQ. The CDR3: CASSLTGLSNEKLFF. Written as DNA, the CDR3 is TGCGCCAGCAGCTTGACAGGGCTGTCTAATGAAAAACTGTTTTTT.

The chain carries TRBV29-1 and TRBJ1-5; 8 bases align to TRBD1. Trimming removed 6 bases from V and 2 bases from J; junction bases left unmatched: 6. Germline CDR1 is SQVTM and CDR2 is ANQGSEA. This CDR3 has 14 amino acids. DNA of the CDR3: TGCAGCGTCCAACCGACAGGGGGCAATCAGCCCCAGCATTTT. This translates into CSVQPTGGNQPQHF.

The chain recombines TRBV6-1 with TRBJ1-3; tentatively, D is TRBD1 (5 bases). Trimming stripped 2 bases from V and 0 bases from J, with 11 bases between. Germline-derived CDR1 and CDR2 are MNHNS and SASEGT. The CDR3 runs 16 residues. CDR3 region: CASSETGLISGNTIYF. As DNA, the CDR3 is TGTGCCAGCAGTGAAACGGGACTGATCTCTGGAAACACCATATATTTT.

The CDR3: CASSPLELVYEQYF. The CDR3, as DNA: TGTGCCAGCAGCCCCCTAGAGCTGGTCTACGAGCAGTACTTC. The rearrangement links TRBV7-2 to TRBJ2-7, with D uncertain. The V gene lost 5 bases and the J gene lost 3 bases, with 14 bases spanning the gap. The germline CDR1 and CDR2 sequences are SGHTA and FQGNSA. The CDR3 is made up of 14 amino acids.

This clone was picked up a small number of times. V is TRBV7-9 and J is TRBJ2-7; 7 nucleotides line up with TRBD1. Germline V gives CDR1 SEHNR, CDR2 FQNEAQ (reference sequence). The CDR3 contains 13 residues. Germline trimming cut 5 bases from V and 2 bases from J; bases unmatched to any gene: 3. CDR3 bases: TGTGCCAGCAGCCGGGACAGCCCCTACGAGCAGTACTTC. Protein: CASSRDSPYEQYF.

The V gene is TRBV11-2, the J gene TRBJ2-5; D is ambiguous. The CDR3 runs 13 residues. CDR1 and CDR2 (germline): SGHAT, FQNNGV. The germline V and J ends were trimmed by 7 bases and 1 base, with 10 bases remaining between them. The CDR3 DNA reads TGTGCCAGCACCTTTGGCAGCCAAGAGACCCAGTACTTC. This codes for CASTFGSQETQYF.

The chain uses TRBV6-5 and TRBJ2-1; 11 bases match TRBD2. Germline CDR1 and CDR2: MNHEY and SVGAGI. The ends lost 6 bases at V and 6 bases at J; junction bases unmatched: 7. The CDR3 is made up of 15 amino acids. CDR3 sequence: CASSRTSGSFNEQFF. The CDR3 region has the DNA TGTGCCAGCAGCCGTACTAGCGGGAGCTTCAATGAGCAGTTCTTC.

This chain links TRBV7-2 with TRBJ2-5; 8 positions match TRBD1. The CDR3 totals 15 residues. V was clipped by 3 bases and J by 4 bases; unmatched bases: 7. CDR1 and CDR2 from the germline V gene are SGHTA and FQGNSA. The CDR3 bases are TGTGCCAGCAGCTTCAGTGGACAGGGTAGAGAGACCCAGTACTTC. The encoded protein is CASSFSGQGRETQYF.

The chain recombines TRBV30 with TRBJ1-1; 8 bases align to TRBD1. The CDR3 sequence is 13 residues long. The germline V gene has CDR1 GTSNPN and CDR2 SVGIG (reference sequence). Germline trimming cut 1 base from V and 7 bases from J; bases unmatched to any gene: 5. CDR3 bases: TGTGCCTGGAGTGCACAGGGGGTCGATGAAGCTTTCTTT. Residues: CAWSAQGVDEAFF.

This CDR3 reads CASSFTGSYEQYF. Written as DNA, the CDR3 is TGTGCCAGCAGCTTTACAGGTTCCTACGAGCAGTACTTC. V usage is TRBV7-2 and J usage is TRBJ2-7; tentative D call: TRBD1 (5 bases). CDR3 length: 13 amino acids. The V gene lost 3 bases and the J gene lost 1 base, with 7 bases spanning the gap. Germline CDR1 reads SGHTA; CDR2 reads FQGNSA.

This sequence joins TRBV6-5 and TRBJ2-3; D is unresolved. The CDR3 covers 15 residues. Trimming removed 2 bases at V and 0 bases at J, with 9 bases between. Per the germline V gene, CDR1 is MNHEY and CDR2 is SVGAGI. CDR3 DNA: TGTGCCAGCAGTTACAGACATCCTAGCACAGATACGCAGTATTTT. It is translated as CASSYRHPSTDTQYF.

This chain uses TRBV25-1 with TRBJ2-7, with a tentative D call TRBD2 (6 bases). This CDR3 spans 15 amino acids. Germline-derived CDR1 and CDR2 are MGHDK and SYGVNS. Trimming shortened V by 2 bases and J by 3 bases, and 14 bases separated the two germline ends. The CDR3 DNA reads as TGTGCCAGCAGTGAAGGGCTAGCGAACCTCTACGAGCAGTACTTC. It codes for CASSEGLANLYEQYF.

This chain uses TRBV10-3 with TRBJ1-1; D ambiguous. The V end lost 7 bases, the J end lost 0 bases, and 9 bases lay between the germline ends. This CDR3 has 13 residues. The germline gives CDR1 ENHRY, CDR2 SYGVKD. In DNA, the CDR3 is TGTGCCATCAAACACACCATGAACACTGAAGCTTTCTTT. Translating it yields CAIKHTMNTEAFF.

This clone occurred once. This chain uses TRBV28 with TRBJ1-3, with D unresolved. The V and J ends lost 11 bases and 0 bases respectively, with 11 bases between them. The CDR3 sequence is 13 residues long. From germline, CDR1 is MDHEN and CDR2 SYDVKM. The CDR3 region has the DNA TGTGCCTCTGGGAGAAACTCTGGAAACACCATATATTTT. This translates into CASGRNSGNTIYF.

The chain combines TRBV7-9 with TRBJ1-6; 11 bases line up with TRBD1. After removal of 5 bases from V and 10 bases from J, the junction contained 4 bases not matched to a gene. Per germline, CDR1 SEHNR and CDR2 FQNEAQ (reference sequence). CDR3 length equals 14 residues. CDR3 nucleotide sequence: TGTGCCAGCAGCACCGGGACAGGGGGATCACCCCTCCACTTT. Its translation is CASSTGTGGSPLHF.

The rearrangement uses TRBV5-8 and TRBJ1-2, with TRBD1 as a possible D gene (5 bases). The V end was cut by 4 bases, the J end by 3 bases, with 13 bases between. Germline CDR1 and CDR2: SGHTS and YDEGEE. The CDR3 has 14 amino acids. CDR3 coding DNA: TGTGCCAGCAGCCTGGGACTAGAGGACTATGGCTACACCTTC. It translates to CASSLGLEDYGYTF.

The chain carries TRBV19 and TRBJ2-3; 13 nucleotides agree with TRBD2. The trim removed 9 bases at V and 6 bases at J, leaving 9 bases unmatched. Germline V gives CDR1 LNHDA, CDR2 SQIVND (reference sequence). This CDR3 spans 15 amino acids. The CDR3 DNA follows: TGTGCCAGCCGGACCGGACTAGCGGGAGCTGATACGCAGTATTTT. It encodes CASRTGLAGADTQYF. The whole variable domain, remainder taken from reference TRBV19 and TRBJ2-3, is DGGITQSPKYLFRKEGQNVTLSCEQNLNHDAMYWYRQDPGQGLRLIYYSQIVNDFQKGDIAEGYSVSREKKESFPLTVTSAQKNPTAFYLCASRTGLAGADTQYFGPGTRLTVL.

The chain joins TRBV2 to TRBJ1-4; 10 nucleotides match TRBD1. CDR1 and CDR2 (germline): SNHLY, FYNNEI. The trim removed 6 bases at V and 8 bases at J, leaving 6 bases unmatched. The CDR3 runs 14 residues. The CDR3: CASRTGTGEEKLFF. DNA for the CDR3: TGTGCCAGCAGGACCGGGACAGGGGAGGAAAAACTGTTTTTT.

The J gene is TRBJ2-7, the V gene TRBV6-5; maybe TRBD1 (5 bases). There are 13 residues in the CDR3. Germline CDR1 reads MNHEY; CDR2 reads SVGAGI. Trimming stripped 8 bases from V and 6 bases from J, with 17 bases between. CDR3: CASSSTRVGEQYF. The CDR3 nucleotides are TGTGCCAGCTCCTCCACCAGGGTGGGCGAGCAGTACTTC.

The rearrangement joins TRBV7-6 to TRBJ2-1, with a tentative D call TRBD1 (6 bases). Trimming cost V 2 bases and J 7 bases, with 12 bases left between them. The germline CDR1 and CDR2 sequences are SGHVS and FNYEAQ. The CDR3 runs to 14 residues. CDR3 nucleotides: TGTGCCAGCAGCTTACAGGGGTCGCGGAATGAGCAGTTCTTC. Residues: CASSLQGSRNEQFF.

In its sample, this clone was seen many times. V and J are TRBV30 and TRBJ2-3; D not certain. Between the trimmed V and J ends, which lost 0 bases and 11 bases, there was a span of 15 bases. Germline V gene lookup returns CDR1 GTSNPN and CDR2 SVGIG (reference sequence). The length of the CDR3 is 13 residues. CDR3 sequence (DNA): TGTGCCTGGAGTGTAAGACTGGATCAGATGCAGTATTTT. Encoded protein: CAWSVRLDQMQYF.

The CDR3 nucleotides are TGTGCCTGGAGAGGACAGGGGAGGAATTCACCCCTCCACTTT. It translates to CAWRGQGRNSPLHF. This chain uses TRBV30 with TRBJ1-6, with 9 nucleotides matching TRBD1. V was pared by 3 bases and J by 7 bases, with 4 bases of the junction left unmatched. Germline values: CDR1 GTSNPN, CDR2 SVGIG (reference sequence). The CDR3 extends over 14 amino acids.

The chain is built from TRBV4-1 and TRBJ2-3; TRBD2 matches 9 bases. With V trimmed by 3 bases and J by 4 bases, 5 bases remained unmatched. CDR3 length: 15 residues. CDR1 and CDR2 (germline): MGHRA, YSYEKL. Here the CDR3 DNA reads TGCGCCAGCAGCCAGGTGGGACTAGCCCCAGATACGCAGTATTTT. Residues: CASSQVGLAPDTQYF.

The V and J genes are TRBV5-5 and TRBJ2-5, with 9 bases matching TRBD1. The CDR3 is 13 residues long. The ends lost 7 bases at V and 4 bases at J; junction bases unmatched: 5. In germline, CDR1 is SGHKS, CDR2 YYEKEE (reference sequence). The CDR3 sequence is CASWDRVGETQYF. CDR3 coding DNA: TGTGCCAGCTGGGACAGGGTGGGAGAGACCCAGTACTTC. The full variable domain, with the rest looked up from reference TRBV5-5 and TRBJ2-5, is DAGVTQSPTHLIKTRGQQVTLRCSPISGHKSVSWYQQVLGQGPQFIFQYYEKEERGRGNFPDRFSARQFPNYSSELNVNALLLGDSALYLCASWDRVGETQYFGPGTRLLVL.

This chain connects TRBV27 to TRBJ2-1, with 10 bases matching TRBD1. The CDR3 totals 15 residues. V trimming: 6 bases; J trimming: 4 bases; junction bases outside the gene matches: 6. Germline CDR1 MNHEY, CDR2 SMNVEV (reference sequence). The chain's CDR3 is CASRRGTGAYNEQFF. As DNA, the CDR3 is TGTGCCAGCAGGAGGGGGACAGGGGCTTACAATGAGCAGTTCTTC.

The chain couples TRBV7-2 to TRBJ2-2; TRBD2 is a possible D gene (6 bases). Trimming took off 5 bases at V and 7 bases at J, with 23 bases between the two ends. The CDR3 runs to 17 residues. Looked up from germline, CDR1 is SGHTA and CDR2 is FQGNSA. The CDR3 DNA sequence: TGTGCCAGCAGCCTGGCGGGCGGGACCTTCCCGGGCGGGGAGCTGTTTTTT. Translating gives CASSLAGGTFPGGELFF.